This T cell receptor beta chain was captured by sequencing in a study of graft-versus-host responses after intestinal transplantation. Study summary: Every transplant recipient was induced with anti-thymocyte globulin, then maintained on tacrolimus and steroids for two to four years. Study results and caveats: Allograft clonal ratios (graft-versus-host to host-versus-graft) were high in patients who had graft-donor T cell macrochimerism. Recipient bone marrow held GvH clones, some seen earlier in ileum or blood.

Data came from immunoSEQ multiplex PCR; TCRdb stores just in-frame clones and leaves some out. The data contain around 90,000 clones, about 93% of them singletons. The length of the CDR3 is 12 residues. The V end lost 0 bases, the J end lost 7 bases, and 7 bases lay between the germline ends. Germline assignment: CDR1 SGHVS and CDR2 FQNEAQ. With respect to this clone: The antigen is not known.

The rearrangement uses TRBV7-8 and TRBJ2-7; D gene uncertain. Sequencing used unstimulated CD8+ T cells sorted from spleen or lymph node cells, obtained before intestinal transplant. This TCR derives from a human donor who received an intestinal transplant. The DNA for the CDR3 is TGTGCCAGCAGCTTAGCGGGCTTTGAGCAGTACTTC. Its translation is CASSLAGFEQYF.